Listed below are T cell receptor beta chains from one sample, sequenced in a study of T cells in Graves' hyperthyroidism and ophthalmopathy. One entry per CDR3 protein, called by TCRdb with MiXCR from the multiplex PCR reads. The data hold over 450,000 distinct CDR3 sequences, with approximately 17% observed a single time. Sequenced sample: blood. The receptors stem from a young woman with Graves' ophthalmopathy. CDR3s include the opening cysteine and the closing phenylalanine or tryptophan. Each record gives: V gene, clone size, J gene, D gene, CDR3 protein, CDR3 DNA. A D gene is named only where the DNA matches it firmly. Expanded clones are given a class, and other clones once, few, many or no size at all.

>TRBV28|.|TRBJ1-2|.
CASSLWRGYGYTF
TGTGCCAGCAGTTTATGGCGGGGATATGGCTACACCTTC
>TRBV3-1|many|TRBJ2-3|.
CASSAPALPDTQYF
TGTGCCAGCAGCGCTCCCGCCCTCCCGGATACGCAGTATTTT
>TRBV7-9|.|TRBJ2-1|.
CASSLWATLDYNEQFF
TGTGCCAGCAGCTTATGGGCGACCCTGGATTACAATGAGCAGTTCTTC
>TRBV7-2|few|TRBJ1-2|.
CASSPGQPANYGYTF
TGTGCCAGCAGTCCCGGACAGCCCGCTAACTATGGCTACACCTTC
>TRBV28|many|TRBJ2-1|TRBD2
CASSPRTSAEQFF
TGTGCCAGCAGCCCTCGGACTAGCGCTGAGCAGTTCTTC
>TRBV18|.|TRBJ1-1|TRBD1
CASSPLLRQGRLNTEAFF
TGTGCCAGCTCACCACTCCTAAGACAGGGCCGTCTGAACACTGAAGCTTTCTTT
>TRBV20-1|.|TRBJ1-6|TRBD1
CSAREGGREGSPLHF
TGCAGTGCTAGAGAAGGGGGCAGGGAAGGATCACCCCTCCACTTT
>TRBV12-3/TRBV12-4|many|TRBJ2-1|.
CASSGPGPKAWAYNEQFF
TGTGCCAGCAGTGGTCCGGGTCCTAAAGCCTGGGCCTACAATGAGCAGTTCTTC
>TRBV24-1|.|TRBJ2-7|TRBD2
CATSLAGAGEQYF
TGTGCCACCAGCCTAGCGGGAGCTGGTGAGCAGTACTTC
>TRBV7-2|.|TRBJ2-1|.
CASSPGGKQFF
TGTGCCAGCAGCCCCGGGGGAAAGCAGTTCTTC
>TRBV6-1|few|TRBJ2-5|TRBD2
CASRLAGGEQETQYF
TGTGCCAGCAGGTTAGCGGGAGGAGAACAAGAGACCCAGTACTTC
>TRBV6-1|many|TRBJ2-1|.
CASLSRDEYNEQFF
TGTGCCAGTCTATCCCGGGACGAATACAATGAGCAGTTCTTC
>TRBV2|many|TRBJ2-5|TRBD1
CASNRGETQYF
TGTGCCAGCAACAGGGGGGAGACCCAGTACTTC
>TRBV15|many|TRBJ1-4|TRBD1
CATSTLGQGDEKLFF
TGTGCCACCAGCACTCTGGGACAGGGGGATGAAAAACTGTTTTTT
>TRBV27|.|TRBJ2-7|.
CASSLSPGLNYEQYF
TGTGCCAGCAGTTTATCCCCGGGACTGAACTACGAGCAGTACTTC
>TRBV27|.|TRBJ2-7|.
CASSFGGQHYEQYF
TGTGCCAGCAGTTTCGGGGGACAGCATTACGAGCAGTACTTC
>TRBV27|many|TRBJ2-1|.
CASSLGLGNEQFF
TGTGCCAGCAGTTTAGGATTGGGCAATGAGCAGTTCTTC
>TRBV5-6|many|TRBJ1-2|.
CASSAGTSSYGYTF
TGTGCCAGCAGCGCGGGGACTTCCTCTTATGGCTACACCTTC
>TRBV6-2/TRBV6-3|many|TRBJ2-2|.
CASSYSTPGELFF
TGTGCCAGCAGTTACTCGACACCCGGGGAGCTGTTTTTT
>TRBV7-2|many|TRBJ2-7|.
CASSRSSYEQYF
TGTGCCAGCAGCCGGAGCTCCTACGAGCAGTACTTC
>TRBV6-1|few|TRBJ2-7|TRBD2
CASSFGLAGEDEQYF
TGTGCCAGCAGTTTTGGACTAGCGGGAGAGGACGAGCAGTACTTC
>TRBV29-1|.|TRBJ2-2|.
CSASQNTGELFF
TGCAGCGCCTCACAGAACACCGGGGAGCTGTTTTTT
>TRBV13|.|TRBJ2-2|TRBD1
CASERFGQGTGELFF
TGTGCCAGCGAAAGGTTTGGACAGGGAACCGGGGAGCTGTTTTTT
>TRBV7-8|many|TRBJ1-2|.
CASSHGGGNPNYGYTF
TGTGCCAGCAGCCACGGAGGCGGAAATCCTAACTATGGCTACACCTTC
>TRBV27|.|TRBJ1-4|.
CASSLSAVAGRSGEKLFF
TGTGCCAGCAGTTTATCAGCGGTGGCAGGGCGATCGGGGGAAAAACTGTTTTTT
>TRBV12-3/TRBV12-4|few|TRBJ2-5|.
CASTLEGRGTQYF
TGTGCCAGCACCTTAGAAGGACGGGGGACCCAGTACTTC
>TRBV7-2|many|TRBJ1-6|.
CASSLVALRSPLHF
TGTGCCAGCAGCTTAGTGGCTCTCCGGTCACCCCTCCACTTT
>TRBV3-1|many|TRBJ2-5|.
CASSRRTESQETQYF
TGTGCCAGCAGCCGTCGGACAGAGTCTCAAGAGACCCAGTACTTC
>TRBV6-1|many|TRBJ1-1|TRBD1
CASSEGQGEYSEAFF
TGTGCCAGCAGTGAAGGCCAGGGGGAGTATTCTGAAGCTTTCTTT
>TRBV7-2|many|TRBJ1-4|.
CASSLWSGRGEKLFF
TGTGCCAGCAGCTTATGGTCCGGGCGCGGTGAAAAACTGTTTTTT
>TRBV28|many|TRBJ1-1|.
CASSTPTPTEAFF
TGTGCCAGCAGCACCCCAACACCAACTGAAGCTTTCTTT
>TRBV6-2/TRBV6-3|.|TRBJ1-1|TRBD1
CASRRQGAIAFF
TGTGCCAGCAGACGACAGGGGGCGATAGCTTTCTTT
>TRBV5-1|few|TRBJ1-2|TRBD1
CASSANNDRVWRANYGYTF
TGCGCCAGCAGCGCTAACAACGACAGGGTTTGGAGAGCTAACTATGGCTACACCTTC
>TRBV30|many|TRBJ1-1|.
CAWSVGGEAFF
TGTGCCTGGAGTGTAGGGGGTGAAGCTTTCTTT
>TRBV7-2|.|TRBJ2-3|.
CASSLTPSYLSTDTQYF
TGTGCCAGCAGCTTAACCCCGTCCTACCTAAGCACAGATACGCAGTATTTT
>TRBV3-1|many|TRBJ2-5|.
CASSQEWVGQETQYF
TGTGCCAGCAGCCAGGAATGGGTAGGACAAGAGACCCAGTACTTC
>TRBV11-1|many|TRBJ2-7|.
CASSLGDIETYEQYF
TGTGCCAGCAGCTTAGGGGACATCGAAACCTACGAGCAGTACTTC
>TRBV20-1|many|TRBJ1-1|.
CSAWTATTLEAFF
TGCAGTGCTTGGACAGCCACAACCCTTGAAGCTTTCTTT
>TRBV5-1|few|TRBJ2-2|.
CASGLGQTTGELFF
TGCGCCAGCGGCCTGGGACAAACCACCGGGGAGCTGTTTTTT
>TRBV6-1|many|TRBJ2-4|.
CASMERGAKNIQYF
TGTGCCAGCATGGAGAGGGGGGCCAAAAACATTCAGTACTTC
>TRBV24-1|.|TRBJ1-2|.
CATSDGASNYGYTF
TGTGCCACCAGTGATGGGGCCAGCAACTATGGCTACACCTTC
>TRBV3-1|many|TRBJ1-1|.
CASIGQMNTEAFF
TGTGCCAGCATTGGACAGATGAACACTGAAGCTTTCTTT
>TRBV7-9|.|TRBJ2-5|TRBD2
CASSLVAASGRETQYF
TGTGCCAGCAGCTTAGTTGCCGCTAGCGGAAGAGAGACCCAGTACTTC
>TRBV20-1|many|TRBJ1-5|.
CSAAPGQSYNQPQHF
TGCAGTGCCGCCCCTGGACAGAGTTACAATCAGCCCCAGCATTTT
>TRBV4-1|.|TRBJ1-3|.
CASSQGRQNSGNTIYF
TGCGCCAGCAGCCAAGGACGGCAGAACTCTGGAAACACCATATATTTT
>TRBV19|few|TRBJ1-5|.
CASSYSDSSNQPQHF
TGTGCCAGTAGTTATTCGGACAGTAGCAATCAGCCCCAGCATTTT
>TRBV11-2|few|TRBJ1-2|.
CASSLAISRDNYGYTF
TGTGCCAGCAGCTTAGCGATCTCCAGGGATAACTATGGCTACACCTTC
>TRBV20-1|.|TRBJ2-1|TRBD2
CSANGIEAGGEQFF
TGCAGTGCCAACGGGATAGAAGCGGGAGGGGAGCAGTTCTTC